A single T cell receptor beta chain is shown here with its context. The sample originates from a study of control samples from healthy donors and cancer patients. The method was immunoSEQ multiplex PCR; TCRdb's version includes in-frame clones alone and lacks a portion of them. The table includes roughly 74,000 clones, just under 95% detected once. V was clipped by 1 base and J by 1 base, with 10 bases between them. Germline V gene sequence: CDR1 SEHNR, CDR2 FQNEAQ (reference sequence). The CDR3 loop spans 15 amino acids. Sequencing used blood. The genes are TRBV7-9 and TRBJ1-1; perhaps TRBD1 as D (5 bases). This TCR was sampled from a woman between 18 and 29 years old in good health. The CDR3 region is CASSLGWGENTEAFF. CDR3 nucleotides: TGTGCCAGCAGCTTAGGGTGGGGGGAGAACACTGAAGCTTTCTTT.